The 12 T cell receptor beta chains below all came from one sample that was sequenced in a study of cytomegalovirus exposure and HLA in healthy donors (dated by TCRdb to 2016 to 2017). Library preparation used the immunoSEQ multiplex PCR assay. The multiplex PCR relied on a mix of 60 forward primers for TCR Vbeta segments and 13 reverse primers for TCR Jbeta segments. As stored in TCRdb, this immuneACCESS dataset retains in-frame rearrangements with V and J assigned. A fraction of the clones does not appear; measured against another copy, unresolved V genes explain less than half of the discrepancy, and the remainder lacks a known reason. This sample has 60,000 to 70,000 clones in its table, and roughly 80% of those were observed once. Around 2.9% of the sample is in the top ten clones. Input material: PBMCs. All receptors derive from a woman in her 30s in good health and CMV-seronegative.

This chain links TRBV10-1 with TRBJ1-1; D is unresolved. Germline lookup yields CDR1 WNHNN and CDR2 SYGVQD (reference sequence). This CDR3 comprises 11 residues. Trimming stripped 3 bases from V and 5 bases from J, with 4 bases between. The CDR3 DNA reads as TGCGCCAGCAGTGACGGGACTGAAGCTTTCTTT. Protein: CASSDGTEAFF.

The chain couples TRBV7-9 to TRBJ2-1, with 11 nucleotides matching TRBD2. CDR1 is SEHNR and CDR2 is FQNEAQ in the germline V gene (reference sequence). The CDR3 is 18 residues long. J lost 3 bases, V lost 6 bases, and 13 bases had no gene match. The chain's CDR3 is CASRPLAGGSSGYNEQFF. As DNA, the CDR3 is TGTGCCAGCAGGCCTCTAGCGGGGGGAAGCAGCGGCTACAATGAGCAGTTCTTC.

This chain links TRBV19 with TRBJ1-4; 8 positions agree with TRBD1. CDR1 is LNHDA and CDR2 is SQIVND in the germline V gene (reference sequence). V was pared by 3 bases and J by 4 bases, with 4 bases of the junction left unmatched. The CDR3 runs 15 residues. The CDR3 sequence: CASSIRQGYNEKLFF. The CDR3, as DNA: TGTGCCAGTAGTATCCGACAGGGGTATAATGAAAAACTGTTTTTT.

For the CDR3, the DNA is TGTGCCTGGAGTATGGGGACTAGCGGGGGGAACACCGGGGAGCTGTTTTTT. Translating gives CAWSMGTSGGNTGELFF. V is TRBV30 and J is TRBJ2-2, with 14 bases identical to TRBD2. The germline V gene encodes CDR1 GTSNPN and CDR2 SVGIG (reference sequence). CDR3 length: 17 residues. Trimming cost V 2 bases and J 1 base; bases outside gene matches: 3.

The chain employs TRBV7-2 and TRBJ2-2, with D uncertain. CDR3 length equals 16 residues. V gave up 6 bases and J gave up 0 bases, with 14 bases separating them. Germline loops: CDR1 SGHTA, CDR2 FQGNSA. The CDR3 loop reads CASSFSAAANTGELFF. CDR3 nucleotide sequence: TGTGCCAGCAGTTTCTCGGCGGCAGCGAACACCGGGGAGCTGTTTTTT. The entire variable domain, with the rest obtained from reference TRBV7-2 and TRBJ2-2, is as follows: GAGVSQSPSNKVTEKGKDVELRCDPISGHTALYWYRQSLGQGLEFLIYFQGNSAPDKSGLPSDRFSAERTGGSVSTLTIQRTQQEDSAVYLCASSFSAAANTGELFFGEGSRLTVL.

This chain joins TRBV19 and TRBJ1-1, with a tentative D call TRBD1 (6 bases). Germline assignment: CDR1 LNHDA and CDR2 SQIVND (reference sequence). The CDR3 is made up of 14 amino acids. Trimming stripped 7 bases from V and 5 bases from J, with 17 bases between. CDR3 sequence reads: CASKEWGRLTEAFF. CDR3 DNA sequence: TGTGCCAGTAAGGAGTGGGGGCGATTAACTGAAGCTTTCTTT. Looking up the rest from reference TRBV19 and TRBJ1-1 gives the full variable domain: DGGITQSPKYLFRKEGQNVTLSCEQNLNHDAMYWYRQDPGQGLRLIYYSQIVNDFQKGDIAEGYSVSREKKESFPLTVTSAQKNPTAFYLCASKEWGRLTEAFFGQGTRLTVV.

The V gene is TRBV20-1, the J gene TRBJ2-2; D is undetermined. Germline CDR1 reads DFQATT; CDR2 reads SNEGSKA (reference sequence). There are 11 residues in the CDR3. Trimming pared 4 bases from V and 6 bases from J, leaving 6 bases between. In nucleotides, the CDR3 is TGCAGTGCTATGTCATCCGGGGAGCTGTTTTTT. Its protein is CSAMSSGELFF.

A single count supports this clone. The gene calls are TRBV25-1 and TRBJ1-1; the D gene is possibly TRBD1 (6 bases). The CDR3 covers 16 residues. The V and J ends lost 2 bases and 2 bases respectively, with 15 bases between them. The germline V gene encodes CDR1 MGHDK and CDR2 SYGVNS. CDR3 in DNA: TGTGCCAGCAGTGAACGGGGGGCGGTGGGTAACACTGAAGCTTTCTTT. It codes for CASSERGAVGNTEAFF.

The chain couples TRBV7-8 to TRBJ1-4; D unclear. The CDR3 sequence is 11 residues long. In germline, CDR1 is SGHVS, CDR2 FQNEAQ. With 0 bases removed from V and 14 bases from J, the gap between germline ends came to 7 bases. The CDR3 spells CASSLATRLFF. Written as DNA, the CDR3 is TGTGCCAGCAGCTTAGCTACTCGGCTGTTTTTT.

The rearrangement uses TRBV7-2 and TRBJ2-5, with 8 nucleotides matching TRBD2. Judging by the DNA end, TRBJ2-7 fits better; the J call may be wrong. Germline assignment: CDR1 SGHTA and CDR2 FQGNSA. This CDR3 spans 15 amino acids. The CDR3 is CASSPEGLVSYEQYF. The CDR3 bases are TGTGCCAGCAGCCCCGAGGGACTAGTCTCCTACGAGCAGTACTTC.

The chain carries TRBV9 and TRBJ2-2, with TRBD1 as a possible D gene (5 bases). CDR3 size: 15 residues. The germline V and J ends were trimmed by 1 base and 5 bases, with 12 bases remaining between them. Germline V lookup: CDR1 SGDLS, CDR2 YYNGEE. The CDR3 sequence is CASSVQGRDTGELFF. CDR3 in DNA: TGTGCCAGCAGCGTACAGGGAAGAGATACCGGGGAGCTGTTTTTT.

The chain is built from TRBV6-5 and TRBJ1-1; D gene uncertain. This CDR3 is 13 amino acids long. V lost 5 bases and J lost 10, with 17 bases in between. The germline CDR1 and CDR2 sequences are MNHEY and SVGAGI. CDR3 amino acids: CASSKPGSGGAFF. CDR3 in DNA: TGTGCCAGCAGTAAACCGGGCTCAGGAGGAGCTTTCTTT.